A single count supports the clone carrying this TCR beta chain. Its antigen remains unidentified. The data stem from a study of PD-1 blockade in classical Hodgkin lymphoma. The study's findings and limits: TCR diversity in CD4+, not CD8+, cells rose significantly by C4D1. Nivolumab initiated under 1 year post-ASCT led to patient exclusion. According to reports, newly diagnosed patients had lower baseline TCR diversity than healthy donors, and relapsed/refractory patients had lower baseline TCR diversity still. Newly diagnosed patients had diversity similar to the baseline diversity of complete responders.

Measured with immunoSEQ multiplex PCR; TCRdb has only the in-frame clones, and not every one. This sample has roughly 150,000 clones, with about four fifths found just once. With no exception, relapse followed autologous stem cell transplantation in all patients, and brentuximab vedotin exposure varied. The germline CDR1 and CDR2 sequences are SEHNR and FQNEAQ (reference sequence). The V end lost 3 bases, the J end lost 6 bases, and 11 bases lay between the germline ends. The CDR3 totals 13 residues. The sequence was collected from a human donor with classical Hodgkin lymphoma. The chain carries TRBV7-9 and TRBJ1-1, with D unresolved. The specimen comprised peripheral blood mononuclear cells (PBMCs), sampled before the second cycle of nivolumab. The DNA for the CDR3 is TGTGCCAGCAGCTTCCTTTCGACCCCTGAAGCTTTCTTT. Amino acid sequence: CASSFLSTPEAFF. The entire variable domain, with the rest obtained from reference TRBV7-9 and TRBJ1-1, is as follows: DTGVSQNPRHKITKRGQNVTFRCDPISEHNRLYWYRQTLGQGPEFLTYFQNEAQLEKSRLLSDRFSAERPKGSFSTLEIQRTEQGDSAMYLCASSFLSTPEAFFGQGTRLTVV.